This T cell receptor beta chain was documented in a study of blood T cells in healthy people across ages. This clonotype has at least ten counts. In terms of origin and age, donors were healthy Caucasian individuals from Russia aged 6 to 90. The extraction recovered at least 5.5 micrograms of total RNA per sample. Combining a sample-barcoded 5' primer with a J-beta primer mix, a second PCR ran for 7 to 11 cycles. A template-switch adaptor with 12 random nucleotides tagged each cDNA molecule. MiXCR was run by TCRdb on the 5' RACE reads, yielding one entry per CDR3 protein. The table includes around 870,000 distinct CDR3 sequences, around 30% detected once. J was trimmed by 1 base and V by 0 bases; bases with no gene match: 13. The germline gives CDR1 MNHNS, CDR2 SASEGT. This CDR3 comprises 19 residues.

What was sequenced was blood. This TCR came from an elderly woman in good health. This sequence joins TRBV6-1 and TRBJ2-7; 9 bases are shared with TRBD1. The CDR3: CASSEAQDDGTGISYEQYF. The CDR3 DNA reads as TGTGCCAGCAGTGAAGCGCAGGACGACGGGACAGGGATATCCTACGAGCAGTACTTC.